This TCR beta chain emerged from a study of tumor and adjacent non-tumor tissue in lung cancer. No cell sorting was done before RNA was extracted from the tissue. The study's findings and limits: Higher tumor TCR diversity was associated with shorter survival. Top 100 clones took a larger repertoire share in normal lung.

TCRbeta libraries were built with three rounds of nested PCR, modified from ARM-PCR. TCRdb re-analysed the multiplex PCR reads in MiXCR, keeping a single row per CDR3 protein. The sample lists around 200,000 distinct CDR3 sequences, roughly 70% occurring once. About this clonotype: The antigen remains undetermined.

The CDR3 covers 18 residues. V dropped 0 bases and J dropped 5 bases, with 22 bases sitting between them. Germline V gene data show CDR1 as MNHNS and CDR2 as SASEGT. Sequencing was done on a sample of lung tumor tissue. This TCR came from a man in his 60s with non-small cell lung cancer. The chain is built from TRBV6-1 and TRBJ2-5; TRBD1 or TRBD2 may be the D gene (6 bases each). CDR3 loop: CASSEAVSGAAVRETQYF. CDR3 DNA: TGTGCCAGCAGTGAAGCTGTCTCGGGGGCAGCCGTTCGGGAGACCCAGTACTTC.